This T cell receptor beta chain comes out of a study of blood T cell repertoires in COVID-19. Looking at the study overall: T cells, B-cell-depleted T cells, or PBMCs provided the cDNA or gDNA that served as material.

In the authors' workflow: For nucleated cells, counts were estimated from reference gene primer amplification. The protocol was immunoSEQ multiplex PCR, while the TCRdb copy is restricted to in-frame clones and leaves out a portion. V and J calls and clone size are as listed in that table; D and trimming were resolved from the DNA. The repertoire holds around 200,000 clones, with over 75% as singletons. The CDR3 length is 13 residues. Germline-derived CDR1 and CDR2 are SGHRS and YFSETQ. V was pared by 6 bases and J by 8 bases, with 17 bases between. This chain links TRBV5-1 with TRBJ1-2; D is possibly TRBD1 (6 bases). This clonotype originated in a man aged 35 to 55 with active or convalescent COVID-19. Material: peripheral blood. CDR3 sequence: CASTPGETGGYTF. In DNA form, the CDR3 reads TGCGCCAGCACACCAGGGGAGACGGGAGGCTACACCTTC.